Following are 23 T cell receptor beta chains from one sample sequenced in a study of early T cells in non-severe SARS-CoV-2 infection. From the 5' RACE reads, TCRdb called clonotypes with MiXCR, one entry per CDR3 protein. The table has approximately 71,000 distinct CDR3 sequences, approximately 13% seen once. This specimen consisted of whole blood, obtained at baseline. The receptors shown here come from an adult who was a healthcare worker with PCR-confirmed SARS-CoV-2 infection or an uninfected control (not recorded which).

This clonotype came up many times. V usage is TRBV11-2 and J usage is TRBJ1-1, with D possibly being TRBD1 (6 bases). Germline CDR1 and CDR2: SGHAT and FQNNGV. This CDR3 comprises 14 residues. The V and J ends lost 6 bases and 5 bases respectively, with 16 bases between them. The DNA of the CDR3 is TGTGCCAGCAGACAGACCAGGGGTAGGACTGAAGCTTTCTTT. Protein product: CASRQTRGRTEAFF.

This clonotype was counted only a few times. The J gene is TRBJ2-2, the V gene TRBV11-2, with a weak D call TRBD1 (5 bases). The CDR3 spans 16 residues. Germline V gene lookup returns CDR1 SGHAT and CDR2 FQNNGV. V was shortened by 5 bases and J by 5 bases, with 18 bases between the two germline ends. The CDR3 loop reads CASSLLGQLNTGELFF. The CDR3 nucleotides are TGTGCCAGCAGCCTCCTAGGACAACTTAATACCGGGGAGCTGTTTTTT.

The chain is built from TRBV9 and TRBJ1-1; D is undetermined. The germline gives CDR1 SGDLS, CDR2 YYNGEE. Trimming left V 1 base short and J 0 bases short, with 13 bases between. There are 16 residues in the CDR3. The CDR3 bases are TGTGCCAGCAGCGTAAACGGTAGGCCCCTGAACACTGAAGCTTTCTTT. This encodes CASSVNGRPLNTEAFF. The whole variable domain, remainder taken from reference TRBV9 and TRBJ1-1, is DSGVTQTPKHLITATGQRVTLRCSPRSGDLSVYWYQQSLDQGLQFLIQYYNGEERAKGNILERFSAQQFPDLHSELNLSSLELGDSALYFCASSVNGRPLNTEAFFGQGTRLTVV.

In its sample, this clonotype was seen many times. The chain recombines TRBV12-3 or TRBV12-4 with TRBJ1-4, with 8 positions matching TRBD1. The junction had 9 bases not matched to a gene; V was cut back by 11 bases and J by 7 bases. The CDR3 runs to 13 residues. CDR3 DNA sequence: TGTGCCTCCCAAGACAGGGGAGGTGAAAAACTGTTTTTT. Protein: CASQDRGGEKLFF.

The chain's CDR3 is CASSFQPTTGGNSPLHF. CDR3 DNA: TGTGCCAGCAGCTTCCAACCGACGACAGGGGGGAATTCACCCCTCCACTTT. This chain links TRBV7-9 with TRBJ1-6, with 9 bases matching TRBD1. CDR1 is SEHNR and CDR2 is FQNEAQ in the germline V gene (reference sequence). This CDR3 has 17 amino acids. V lost 3 bases to trimming and J lost 7 bases; unmatched junction nucleotides: 10. The full variable domain, with the rest looked up from reference TRBV7-9 and TRBJ1-6, is DTGVSQNPRHKITKRGQNVTFRCDPISEHNRLYWYRQTLGQGPEFLTYFQNEAQLEKSRLLSDRFSAERPKGSFSTLEIQRTEQGDSAMYLCASSFQPTTGGNSPLHFGNGTRLTVT.

This clonotype occurred many times. The rearrangement joins TRBV4-2 to TRBJ2-1, with 15 bases identical to TRBD2. V dropped 6 bases and J dropped 6; count of bases not matched to a gene: 6. Looked up from germline, CDR1 is LGHNA and CDR2 is YNFKEQ. The CDR3 is 16 amino acids. CDR3 loop: CASSFGTSGGINEQFF. CDR3 nucleotide sequence: TGTGCCAGCAGTTTCGGGACTAGCGGGGGGATCAATGAGCAGTTCTTC.

Only a few counts were recorded for this clonotype. J is TRBJ2-5 and V is TRBV10-3; D may be TRBD1 (6 bases). Germline V CDR1 and CDR2: ENHRY, SYGVKD. The V gene lost 8 bases and the J gene lost 4 bases, with 14 bases spanning the gap. This CDR3 has 13 residues. This chain's CDR3 is CAIGQFGVETQYF. As DNA, the CDR3 is TGTGCCATCGGACAGTTCGGTGTAGAGACCCAGTACTTC.

This clonotype was detected ten times or more. In nucleotides, the CDR3 is TGTGCCAGCAGCCCAGGCCAGCTATCACCCCTCCACTTT. Translation gives CASSPGQLSPLHF. The V gene is TRBV7-9, the J gene TRBJ1-6; no clear D. The germline V and J ends were trimmed by 5 bases and 10 bases, with 12 bases remaining between them. This CDR3 comprises 13 residues. Germline CDR1 SEHNR, CDR2 FQNEAQ (reference sequence).

J is TRBJ2-7 and V is TRBV19; D gene uncertain. V was cut by 3 bases and J by 7 bases, with 16 bases left in between. This CDR3 region has 14 residues. Per germline, CDR1 LNHDA and CDR2 SQIVND (reference sequence). The CDR3 loop reads CASSISSGAREQYF. The DNA for the CDR3 is TGTGCCAGTAGTATCTCGTCCGGAGCGAGGGAGCAGTACTTC.

The V gene is TRBV29-1, the J gene TRBJ2-5, with 7 nucleotides matching TRBD1. Germline assignment: CDR1 SQVTM and CDR2 ANQGSEA. The CDR3 has 15 amino acids. V gave up 4 bases and J gave up 0 bases; unmatched junction bases: 8. The CDR3 sequence: CSVVGQVFYQETQYF. The CDR3 nucleotides read TGCAGCGTTGTAGGACAGGTATTCTACCAAGAGACCCAGTACTTC.

The chain links TRBV29-1 to TRBJ1-1; D may be TRBD1 (6 bases). Germline CDR1 SQVTM, CDR2 ANQGSEA. Trimming stripped 6 bases from V and 2 bases from J, with 25 bases between. The CDR3 has 17 residues. In nucleotides, the CDR3 is TGCAGCGTCACCCCCCCGGGCAGGGGACACGGCAACACTGAAGCTTTCTTT. It translates to CSVTPPGRGHGNTEAFF.

The sample holds many counts of this clonotype. The rearrangement uses TRBV6-2 or TRBV6-3 and TRBJ2-3; 10 bases line up with TRBD2. The V gene's germline CDR1 is MNHEY and CDR2 SVGEGT. J lost 0 bases, V lost 6 bases, and 0 bases had no gene match. The CDR3 extends over 14 amino acids. CDR3 DNA sequence: TGTGCCAGCAGGACTAGCGGGAGCACAGATACGCAGTATTTT. Protein product: CASRTSGSTDTQYF.

This clonotype was seen repeatedly, ten times or more. This chain connects TRBV29-1 to TRBJ1-1; TRBD1 is a possible D gene (5 bases). Germline loops: CDR1 SQVTM, CDR2 ANQGSEA. This CDR3 comprises 15 residues. V gave up 7 bases and J gave up 1 base, with 19 bases separating them. The DNA for the CDR3 is TGCAGCGCTACAACAGCAGGGCTCTGGAACACTGAAGCTTTCTTT. Encoded protein: CSATTAGLWNTEAFF.

This chain links TRBV29-1 with TRBJ2-7; D assignment may be TRBD1 or TRBD2 (7 bases each). Germline V gives CDR1 SQVTM, CDR2 ANQGSEA. This CDR3 has 19 amino acids. The V end was cut by 0 bases, the J end by 0 bases, with 24 bases between. The DNA for the CDR3 is TGCAGCGTTGAAGATTTTAGGGGGCCCCGGGAGCGGGGCTCCTACGAGCAGTACTTC. This sequence encodes CSVEDFRGPRERGSYEQYF.

The chain has TRBV7-9 and TRBJ2-7; D is undetermined. The ends were cut back, 1 base at V and 3 bases at J, with 16 bases in the middle. Germline assignment: CDR1 SEHNR and CDR2 FQNEAQ (reference sequence). The CDR3 contains 16 residues. The CDR3 sequence is CASSLDGRPKDYEQYF. CDR3 DNA sequence: TGTGCCAGCAGCTTAGACGGACGTCCTAAGGACTACGAGCAGTACTTC.

This clonotype has ten or more counts. This rearrangement joins TRBV7-3 to TRBJ1-1; D remains unclear. V shed 2 bases and J shed 3 bases, with 19 bases lying between them. Germline V CDR1 and CDR2: SGHTA, FQGTGA. The CDR3 totals 17 residues. The CDR3 nucleotides read TGTGCCAGCAGCTTAGCCCCAGTATCGTCTCAATACACTGAAGCTTTCTTT. Amino acid sequence: CASSLAPVSSQYTEAFF.

The rearrangement joins TRBV7-2 to TRBJ2-5; D is possibly TRBD2 (6 bases). The CDR3 runs to 13 residues. V lost 2 bases and J 7 bases, leaving 11 bases between the germline ends. Per the germline V gene, CDR1 is SGHTA and CDR2 is FQGNSA. For the CDR3, the DNA is TGTGCCAGCAGCTTATGGGAGGAAGGGACCCAGTACTTC. Translation: CASSLWEEGTQYF.

This clonotype was detected only a few times. CDR3 in DNA: TGCGCCAGCAGCTTTGAGGGGGCGAGCACTGAAGCTTTCTTT. Translated: CASSFEGASTEAFF. V usage is TRBV5-1 and J usage is TRBJ1-1; TRBD1 agrees at 7 bases. The CDR3 has 14 amino acids. V was clipped by 2 bases and J by 4 bases; unmatched bases: 5. Germline values: CDR1 SGHRS, CDR2 YFSETQ.

This clonotype was found many times. This chain joins TRBV29-1 and TRBJ2-7; 7 nucleotides match TRBD2. CDR1 is SQVTM and CDR2 is ANQGSEA in the germline V gene. This CDR3 has 11 residues. Losses at the gene ends were 6 bases for V and 3 bases for J; bases not matched to a gene: 2. CDR3 loop: CSVGGYYEQYF. The CDR3, as DNA: TGCAGCGTGGGGGGGTACTACGAGCAGTACTTC.

This clonotype has ten or more counts. The J gene is TRBJ1-1, the V gene TRBV12-3 or TRBV12-4; D ambiguous. V was cut by 3 bases and J by 0 bases, with 11 bases left in between. This CDR3 is 15 amino acids long. The CDR3 protein is CASSFGGILNTEAFF. CDR3 bases: TGTGCCAGCAGTTTCGGAGGGATTTTGAACACTGAAGCTTTCTTT.

This clonotype was found many times. The chain is built from TRBV28 and TRBJ1-3; D is uncertain. The CDR3 is 16 residues long. The V gene's germline CDR1 is MDHEN and CDR2 SYDVKM. V shed 6 bases and J shed 2 bases, with 17 bases lying between them. The CDR3 protein is CASSPAEVRTGNTIYF. The CDR3 coding sequence is TGTGCCAGCAGCCCCGCCGAGGTTAGGACTGGAAACACCATATATTTT.

In this sample, this clonotype turned up a few times. V usage is TRBV7-2 and J usage is TRBJ1-6; D is ambiguous. V was trimmed by 3 bases and J by 3 bases, leaving 15 bases between them. CDR1 is SGHTA and CDR2 is FQGNSA in the germline V gene. This CDR3 spans 17 amino acids. The CDR3 loop is CASSFLAAGSYNSPLHF. The CDR3 DNA follows: TGTGCCAGCAGCTTCTTGGCGGCAGGAAGCTATAATTCACCCCTCCACTTT.

This rearrangement joins TRBV7-2 to TRBJ2-1, with D unclear. The CDR3 totals 15 residues. Trimming shortened V by 7 bases and J by 1 base, and 14 bases separated the two germline ends. CDR1 is SGHTA and CDR2 is FQGNSA in the germline V gene. CDR3 nucleotides: TGTGCCAGCACCCTTAGACCCGGATCCTACAATGAGCAGTTCTTC. The encoded protein is CASTLRPGSYNEQFF.